This T cell receptor beta chain was profiled in a study of T cells after posttransplantation cyclophosphamide. Study-level points and caveats: Blood and skin or GI T cell repertoires showed limited TRB overlap. After PTCy, TRB diversity resembled that of CNI/methotrexate controls. Later post-transplant blood repertoires were often dominated by donor CD8+ memory clones.

Busulfan-fludarabine conditioning, marrow transplant, and cyclophosphamide on days +3 and +4 were administered. Method: immunoSEQ multiplex PCR; TCRdb's copy keeps in-frame clones and lacks some. The data hold about 4,000 clones, with roughly three quarters observed a single time. This clone was detected a few times. Its antigen is unknown. Other DNA sequences of this sample code for an identical CDR3. The starting material was CD8+ T cells sorted from PBMCs, obtained 950 to 1,200 days after allogeneic stem cell transplant with posttransplant cyclophosphamide. The sequence came from a female patient between 40 and 55 years old who received an allogeneic stem cell transplant from a related donor, was CMV-positive, and had no GVHD. Some T cells may be provided by the graft donor.

CDR3 protein: CACFFGQGTAYEQYF. The CDR3 DNA reads as TGTGCCTGCTTTTTCGGGCAGGGGACGGCCTACGAGCAGTACTTC. V and J are TRBV9 and TRBJ2-7; D possibly corresponds to TRBD1 (6 bases). V was trimmed by 10 bases and J by 2 bases, leaving 22 bases between them. CDR3 length: 15 amino acids. From germline, CDR1 is SGDLS and CDR2 YYNGEE. Combining the CDR3 with reference TRBV9 and TRBJ2-7 gives the whole variable domain DSGVTQTPKHLITATGQRVTLRCSPRSGDLSVYWYQQSLDQGLQFLIQYYNGEERAKGNILERFSAQQFPDLHSELNLSSLELGDSALYFCACFFGQGTAYEQYFGPGTRLTVT.